Shown below are 26 T cell receptor beta chains from a single sample sequenced in a study of cytomegalovirus exposure and HLA in healthy donors. With 60 Vbeta and 13 Jbeta primers, the PCR was carried out. Sequencing used immunoSEQ multiplex PCR; TCRdb keeps in-frame clones, though not all of them. The sample lists around 150,000 clones, roughly four fifths occurring once. Sequencing used PBMCs. The source of these receptors is a male donor in good health and CMV-seronegative.

The chain uses TRBV6-5 and TRBJ2-3; 8 nucleotides line up with TRBD1. The CDR3 totals 15 residues. The trim removed 5 bases at V and 3 bases at J, leaving 7 bases unmatched. Germline loops: CDR1 MNHEY, CDR2 SVGAGI. The CDR3 DNA reads TGTGCCAGCAGTCGGACAGGGAGAGGGACAGATACGCAGTATTTT. It encodes CASSRTGRGTDTQYF.

This chain connects TRBV10-3 to TRBJ1-1; D ambiguous. Deletions cut 3 bases from V and 4 bases from J, with 12 bases between. Germline-derived CDR1 and CDR2 are ENHRY and SYGVKD. The CDR3 has 14 amino acids. CDR3 sequence: CAISDSEDFTEAFF. The CDR3 DNA follows: TGTGCCATCAGTGATTCGGAGGACTTCACTGAAGCTTTCTTT.

The gene calls are TRBV19 and TRBJ2-1; 9 nucleotides match TRBD1. Germline CDR1 LNHDA, CDR2 SQIVND (reference sequence). CDR3 size: 15 residues. V was pared by 5 bases and J by 2 bases, with 4 bases of the junction left unmatched. The DNA of the CDR3 is TGTGCCAGTAGTCCGGGACAGGGCCCCTACAATGAGCAGTTCTTC. Translation gives CASSPGQGPYNEQFF.

The chain employs TRBV10-3 and TRBJ2-7, with TRBD2 identical over 10 bases. The germline V gene has CDR1 ENHRY and CDR2 SYGVKD. The CDR3 length is 17 residues. J lost 3 bases, V lost 3 bases, and 11 bases had no gene match. CDR3 DNA: TGTGCCATCAGTGACCCGCGTGGGCTAGCGGGAGTCTACGAGCAGTACTTC. Translation: CAISDPRGLAGVYEQYF.

The gene calls are TRBV7-9 and TRBJ2-1; weak D call: TRBD2 (5 bases). The V and J ends lost 1 base and 0 bases respectively, with 7 bases between them. The CDR3 is made up of 15 amino acids. Germline loops: CDR1 SEHNR, CDR2 FQNEAQ (reference sequence). The CDR3 coding sequence is TGTGCCAGCAGCTTAGTGGGGAGCTCCTACAATGAGCAGTTCTTC. Translated: CASSLVGSSYNEQFF.

The chain uses TRBV19 and TRBJ2-1; perhaps TRBD1 as D (5 bases). The CDR3 length is 14 residues. The V end was cut by 6 bases, the J end by 4 bases, with 13 bases between. From germline, CDR1 is LNHDA and CDR2 SQIVND (reference sequence). CDR3 sequence reads: CASSPLTVYNEQFF. The DNA of the CDR3 is TGTGCCAGTAGCCCCCTGACAGTTTACAATGAGCAGTTCTTC.

The genes are TRBV4-2 and TRBJ2-1, with 10 bases matching TRBD2. This CDR3 has 14 residues. Unmatched junction bases numbered 8, after V lost 0 bases and J lost 15 bases. The germline gives CDR1 LGHNA, CDR2 YNFKEQ. CDR3 protein: CASSQEASGSRWFF. The CDR3 nucleotides are TGTGCCAGCAGCCAAGAGGCTAGCGGGAGTCGTTGGTTCTTC.

This clone was seen only a few times. The chain joins TRBV9 to TRBJ2-5; unclear D gene. Germline loops: CDR1 SGDLS, CDR2 YYNGEE. The ends were cut back, 0 bases at V and 5 bases at J, with 11 bases in the middle. The CDR3 length is 14 residues. CDR3 sequence (DNA): TGTGCCAGCAGCGTAGACATTGGCAGGGAGACCCAGTACTTC. The encoded protein is CASSVDIGRETQYF.

In this sample, this clone turned up once. The chain employs TRBV2 and TRBJ1-2; D uncertain. Germline lookup yields CDR1 SNHLY and CDR2 FYNNEI. The CDR3 runs 13 residues. The V and J ends lost 7 bases and 3 bases respectively, with 12 bases between them. The CDR3: CASNSNPYYGYTF. The CDR3 DNA reads as TGTGCCAGCAATAGCAATCCTTACTATGGCTACACCTTC.

The chain carries TRBV5-1 and TRBJ1-2, with unresolved D. The length of the CDR3 is 12 residues. The V gene's germline CDR1 is SGHRS and CDR2 YFSETQ. Trimming took 5 bases from V and 3 from J, leaving 8 bases between them. DNA for the CDR3: TGCGCCAGCAGATATCCCGACTATGGCTACACCTTC. Translating it yields CASRYPDYGYTF.

The rearrangement links TRBV28 to TRBJ1-6; D not certain. Germline CDR1 is MDHEN and CDR2 is SYDVKM. This CDR3 is built from 16 residues. Trimming pared 3 bases from V and 0 bases from J, leaving 9 bases between. DNA for the CDR3: TGTGCCAGCAGTTTGGTGTCAGACTCCTATAATTCACCCCTCCACTTT. It encodes CASSLVSDSYNSPLHF.

The rearrangement uses TRBV7-9 and TRBJ1-4; 7 nucleotides line up with TRBD1. The CDR3 extends over 17 amino acids. Trimming at V came to 4 bases and at J to 2 bases, leaving 10 bases not matched to a gene. CDR1 SEHNR and CDR2 FQNEAQ come from the germline V gene (reference sequence). CDR3 DNA sequence: TGTGCCAGCAGCTCCCCGGGGGACAGAACGACTAATGAAAAACTGTTTTTT. Residues: CASSSPGDRTTNEKLFF.

In this sample, this clone turned up a few times. This sequence joins TRBV14 and TRBJ2-1, with 10 nucleotides matching TRBD2. The CDR3 totals 16 residues. After removal of 0 bases from V and 9 bases from J, the junction contained 8 bases not matched to a gene. From germline, CDR1 is SGHDN and CDR2 FVKESK. CDR3 coding DNA: TGTGCCAGCAGCCAAGACGGAAGCGGGAGGGCCGTTGAGCAGTTCTTC. Amino acids: CASSQDGSGRAVEQFF.

A few counts support this clone. The chain joins TRBV15 to TRBJ1-1, with no clear D. V was clipped by 0 bases and J by 11 bases, with 10 bases between them. The CDR3 has 12 amino acids. Germline values: CDR1 LNHNV, CDR2 YYDKDF (reference sequence). CDR3 bases: TGTGCCACCAGCAGAGACAGGAAGAGTGCTTTCTTT. Residues: CATSRDRKSAFF.

This chain links TRBV5-1 with TRBJ1-2; a weak D match, TRBD1 (5 bases). CDR1 and CDR2 from the germline V gene are SGHRS and YFSETQ. The CDR3 sequence is 14 residues long. V shed 4 bases and J shed 4 bases, with 14 bases lying between them. CDR3 sequence: CASSDEQGGYGYTF. CDR3 coding DNA: TGCGCCAGCAGCGATGAGCAGGGTGGCTATGGCTACACCTTC.

This rearrangement joins TRBV7-9 to TRBJ2-1; D is possibly TRBD2 (5 bases). This CDR3 has 15 residues. V lost 5 bases to trimming and J lost 5 bases, with 16 bases between them. The germline V gene has CDR1 SEHNR and CDR2 FQNEAQ (reference sequence). The CDR3 DNA sequence: TGTGCCAGCAGCCTAGTCGGGGAAGGGAACAATGAGCAGTTCTTC. Protein sequence: CASSLVGEGNNEQFF.

The chain couples TRBV27 to TRBJ2-1; 14 nucleotides match TRBD2. The CDR3 runs 16 residues. Germline CDR1 and CDR2: MNHEY and SMNVEV (reference sequence). With 4 bases clipped from V and 6 bases from J, the junction kept 5 bases outside the gene matches. In nucleotides, the CDR3 is TGTGCCAGCAGTTCCCTGGGACTAGCGGGAGTCAATGAGCAGTTCTTC. As protein: CASSSLGLAGVNEQFF.

The chain links TRBV9 to TRBJ1-3; perhaps TRBD1 as D (6 bases). Per the germline V gene, CDR1 is SGDLS and CDR2 is YYNGEE. The CDR3 has 14 residues. V lost 3 bases to trimming and J lost 0 bases, with 7 bases between them. CDR3 sequence (DNA): TGTGCCAGCAGCGCGGACAGCTCTGGAAACACCATATATTTT. Protein: CASSADSSGNTIYF.

V and J are TRBV5-1 and TRBJ2-2, with TRBD2 matching 10 bases. Germline trimming cut 3 bases from V and 1 base from J; bases unmatched to any gene: 0. Germline CDR1 and CDR2: SGHRS and YFSETQ. The CDR3 totals 15 residues. CDR3 loop: CASSWTSGNTGELFF. In nucleotides, the CDR3 is TGCGCCAGCAGCTGGACTAGCGGGAACACCGGGGAGCTGTTTTTT. Combining the CDR3 with reference TRBV5-1 and TRBJ2-2 gives the whole variable domain KAGVTQTPRYLIKTRGQQVTLSCSPISGHRSVSWYQQTPGQGLQFLFEYFSETQRNKGNFPGRFSGRQFSNSRSEMNVSTLELGDSALYLCASSWTSGNTGELFFGEGSRLTVL.

The chain is built from TRBV18 and TRBJ2-3, with D possibly TRBD2 on 5 matching bases. This CDR3 has 14 amino acids. V was pared by 6 bases and J by 3 bases, with 13 bases between. CDR1 is KGHSH and CDR2 is LQKENI in the germline V gene. CDR3 in DNA: TGTGCCAGCTCCGAAGCGGTATCTACAGATACGCAGTATTTT. This sequence encodes CASSEAVSTDTQYF.

The V and J genes are TRBV5-6 and TRBJ2-5, with a possible D match to TRBD1 (6 bases). CDR1 is SGHDT, CDR2 YYEEEE, per germline. This CDR3 region has 16 residues. Deletions cut 0 bases from V and 0 bases from J, with 12 bases between. CDR3 sequence (DNA): TGTGCCAGCAGCTTGGCCCTTACAGGGTACCAAGAGACCCAGTACTTC. This translates into CASSLALTGYQETQYF. Complete variable domain (other parts from reference TRBV5-6 and TRBJ2-5): DAGVTQSPTHLIKTRGQQVTLRCSPKSGHDTVSWYQQALGQGPQFIFQYYEEEERQRGNFPDRFSGHQFPNYSSELNVNALLLGDSALYLCASSLALTGYQETQYFGPGTRLLVL.

V and J are TRBV19 and TRBJ1-2; 8 bases match TRBD1. CDR3 length equals 14 residues. From germline, CDR1 is LNHDA and CDR2 SQIVND (reference sequence). V trimming: 5 bases; J trimming: 6 bases; junction bases outside the gene matches: 8. CDR3: CASSLRQGRDGYTF. CDR3 coding DNA: TGTGCCAGTAGTCTACGACAGGGGAGGGATGGCTACACCTTC.

The genes are TRBV7-6 and TRBJ2-7, with 8 nucleotides matching TRBD2. The germline V gene encodes CDR1 SGHVS and CDR2 FNYEAQ. CDR3 length: 18 residues. V was clipped by 4 bases and J by 7 bases; unmatched bases: 21. CDR3 loop: CASSSGSSGRTPRGEQYF. CDR3 in DNA: TGTGCCAGCAGCTCGGGGTCCAGCGGGAGAACACCGCGCGGGGAGCAGTACTTC.

CDR3 in amino acids: CASRGTGEIHVGAFF. The CDR3 DNA follows: TGTGCCAGCAGGGGGACAGGCGAGATCCACGTCGGAGCTTTCTTT. V gene TRBV6-1 combines with J gene TRBJ1-1, with 8 bases that match TRBD1. Trimming cost V 6 bases and J 10 bases; bases outside gene matches: 16. This CDR3 comprises 15 residues. Per the germline V gene, CDR1 is MNHNS and CDR2 is SASEGT.

The chain employs TRBV19 and TRBJ1-1; 8 bases align to TRBD1. Germline CDR1 is LNHDA and CDR2 is SQIVND (reference sequence). J was trimmed by 8 bases and V by 10 bases; bases with no gene match: 15. The CDR3 contains 14 residues. CDR3 sequence (DNA): TGTGCCACTGAGACAGGGGTCGGCCTCCCCGAAGCTTTCTTT. It is translated as CATETGVGLPEAFF.

The V call is TRBV7-9, the J call TRBJ2-7, with D possibly being TRBD2 (7 bases). Per the germline V gene, CDR1 is SEHNR and CDR2 is FQNEAQ (reference sequence). This CDR3 region has 14 residues. The ends were cut back, 2 bases at V and 7 bases at J, with 15 bases in the middle. CDR3 nucleotide sequence: TGTGCCAGCAGCTTATGGGCAGGGGAGGGGGAGCAGTACTTC. Translation gives CASSLWAGEGEQYF.